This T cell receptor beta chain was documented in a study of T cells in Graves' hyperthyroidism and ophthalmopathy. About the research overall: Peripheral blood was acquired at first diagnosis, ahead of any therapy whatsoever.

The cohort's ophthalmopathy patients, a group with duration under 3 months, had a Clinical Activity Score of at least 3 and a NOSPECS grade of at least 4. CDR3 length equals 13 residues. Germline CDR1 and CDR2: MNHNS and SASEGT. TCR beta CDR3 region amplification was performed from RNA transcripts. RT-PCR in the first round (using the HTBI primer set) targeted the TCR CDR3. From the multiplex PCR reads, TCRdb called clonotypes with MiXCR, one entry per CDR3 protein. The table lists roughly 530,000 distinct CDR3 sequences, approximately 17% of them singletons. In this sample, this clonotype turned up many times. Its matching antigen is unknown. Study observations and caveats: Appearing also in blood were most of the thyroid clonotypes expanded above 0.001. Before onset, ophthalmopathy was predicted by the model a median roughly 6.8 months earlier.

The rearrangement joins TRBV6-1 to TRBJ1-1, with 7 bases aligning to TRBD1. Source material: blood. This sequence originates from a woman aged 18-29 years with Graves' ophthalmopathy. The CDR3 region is CVLAQGWNTEAFF. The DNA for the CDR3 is TGTGTCCTCGCACAGGGGTGGAACACTGAAGCTTTCTTT.